This T cell receptor beta chain was retrieved from a study of T cell responses to AZD1222 COVID-19 vaccine. J lost 4 bases, V lost 1 base, and 6 bases had no gene match. Germline CDR1 SNHLY, CDR2 FYNNEI. The CDR3 has 15 amino acids. Some clones are missing from TCRdb's copy, which holds only in-frame ones; the method was immunoSEQ multiplex PCR. This sample has approximately 94,000 clones, with 80% to 95% found just once. The sample was peripheral blood, taken on day 0 of AZD1222 vaccination. V is TRBV2 and J is TRBJ2-7, with 8 positions matching TRBD1. This clonotype originated in an adult in good health. The chain's CDR3 is CASSEGSGGMYEQYF. CDR3 sequence (DNA): TGTGCCAGCAGTGAAGGGTCAGGGGGCATGTACGAGCAGTACTTC.